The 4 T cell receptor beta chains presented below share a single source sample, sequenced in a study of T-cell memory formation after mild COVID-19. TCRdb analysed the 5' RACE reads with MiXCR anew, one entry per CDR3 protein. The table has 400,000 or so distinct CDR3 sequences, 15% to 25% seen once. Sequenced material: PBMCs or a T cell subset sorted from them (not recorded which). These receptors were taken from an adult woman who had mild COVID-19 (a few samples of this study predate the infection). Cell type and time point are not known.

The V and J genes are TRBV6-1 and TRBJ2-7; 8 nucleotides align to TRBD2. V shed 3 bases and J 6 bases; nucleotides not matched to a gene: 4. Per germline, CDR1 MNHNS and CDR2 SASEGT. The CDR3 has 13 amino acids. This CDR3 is CASSEAGGGEQYF. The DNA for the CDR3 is TGTGCCAGCAGTGAGGCCGGGGGGGGCGAGCAGTACTTC.

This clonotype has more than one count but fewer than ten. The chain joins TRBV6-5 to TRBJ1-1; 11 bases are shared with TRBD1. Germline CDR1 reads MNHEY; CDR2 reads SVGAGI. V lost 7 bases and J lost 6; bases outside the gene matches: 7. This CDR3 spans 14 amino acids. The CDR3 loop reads CASNRGTGGSEAFF. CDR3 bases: TGTGCCAGCAATCGAGGGACAGGGGGATCTGAAGCTTTCTTT.

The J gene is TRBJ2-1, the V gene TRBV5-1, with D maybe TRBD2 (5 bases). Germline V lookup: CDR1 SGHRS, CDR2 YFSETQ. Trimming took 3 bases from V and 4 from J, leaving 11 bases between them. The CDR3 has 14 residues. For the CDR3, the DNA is TGCGCCAGCAGCTCTCATCGGGGTTACAATGAGCAGTTCTTC. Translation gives CASSSHRGYNEQFF.

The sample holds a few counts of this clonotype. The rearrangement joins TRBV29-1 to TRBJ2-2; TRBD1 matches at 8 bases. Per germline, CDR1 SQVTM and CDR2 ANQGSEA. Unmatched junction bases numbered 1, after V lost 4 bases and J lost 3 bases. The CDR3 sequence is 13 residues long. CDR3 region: CSVVDRDTGELFF. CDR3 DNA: TGCAGCGTTGTGGACAGGGACACCGGGGAGCTGTTTTTT.